This T cell receptor beta chain was retrieved from a study of T-cell reconstitution after alpha-beta-depleted transplantation in children. Overall study findings and caveats: In patients about two months after transplant, alpha-beta T cells reportedly arose from several hundred expanded graft clones. Surviving thymic progenitors and recipient T cells were the source of high TCRbeta diversity at day 60 in some patients. T cells produced anew were the main source of T-cell counts and diversity one year after transplant.

This clonotype was detected many times. Its antigen is undetermined. Unique molecular identifiers were used in preparing the TCRbeta library. TCRdb reanalysed the PCR reads using MiXCR and keeps one entry per CDR3 protein. The table lists approximately 290,000 distinct CDR3 sequences, 11% of them singletons. V shed 6 bases and J shed 3 bases, with 21 bases lying between them. The CDR3 is 16 amino acids. Germline-derived CDR1 and CDR2 are KGHSH and LQKENI. Sequencing used peripheral blood, obtained 180 days after TCRalphabeta/CD19-depleted stem cell transplant. The chain couples TRBV18 to TRBJ2-7; tentatively, D is TRBD1 (6 bases). The sequence came from a male patient aged 2 to 9 who had a stem cell transplant for chronic granulomatous disease, so the T cells may come from the graft donor. The CDR3 sequence is CASSLRGPDPIYEQYF. CDR3 DNA: TGTGCCAGCTCCCTCAGGGGCCCAGACCCTATCTACGAGCAGTACTTC.